The 29 T cell receptor beta chains below were found in one sample sequenced in a study of blood T cell repertoires in COVID-19. Clones were read by immunoSEQ multiplex PCR, and TCRdb kept only the in-frame ones, dropping some. The data contain about 140,000 clones, roughly four fifths of them singletons. Sample: PBMCs or T cells enriched from blood (not recorded which). The receptors derive from a woman aged 50 to 65 with acute COVID-19.

V usage is TRBV18 and J usage is TRBJ2-6; 10 nucleotides match TRBD1. Germline CDR1 is KGHSH and CDR2 is LQKENI. After removal of 1 base from V and 3 bases from J, the junction contained 9 bases not matched to a gene. The CDR3 has 19 amino acids. In DNA, the CDR3 is TGTGCCAGCTCACCACTCAGACAGGGGGCAGGTGATGGGGCCAACGTCCTGACTTTC. Translated, it gives CASSPLRQGAGDGANVLTF. Full variable domain (outside the CDR3, taken from reference TRBV18 and TRBJ2-6): NAGVMQNPRHLVRRRGQEARLRCSPMKGHSHVYWYRQLPEEGLKFMVYLQKENIIDESGMPKERFSAEFPKEGPSILRIQQVVRGDSAAYFCASSPLRQGAGDGANVLTFGAGSRLTVL.

This sequence joins TRBV5-4 and TRBJ2-4; D perhaps matches TRBD2 (5 bases). Trimming shortened V by 7 bases and J by 7 bases, and 18 bases separated the two germline ends. This CDR3 has 14 residues. In germline, CDR1 is SGHNT, CDR2 YYREEE (reference sequence). Here the CDR3 reads CASAPAGRRNIQYF. The CDR3 DNA follows: TGTGCCAGCGCACCGGCGGGCCGGCGGAACATTCAGTACTTC. The full variable domain, rest sourced from reference TRBV5-4 and TRBJ2-4, is ETGVTQSPTHLIKTRGQQVTLRCSSQSGHNTVSWYQQALGQGPQFIFQYYREEENGRGNFPPRFSGLQFPNYSSELNVNALELDDSALYLCASAPAGRRNIQYFGAGTRLSVL.

The V and J genes are TRBV18 and TRBJ2-7, with TRBD2 matching over 10 bases. Per germline, CDR1 KGHSH and CDR2 LQKENI. The CDR3 is made up of 16 amino acids. The V gene end was trimmed by 3 bases and the J gene end by 3 bases; junction bases not matched to a gene: 8. The CDR3 DNA sequence: TGTGCCAGCTCACCCTCACCGGGACTAGCGAACTACGAGCAGTACTTC. Translated: CASSPSPGLANYEQYF. Together with reference TRBV18 and TRBJ2-7, the CDR3 gives the full variable domain: NAGVMQNPRHLVRRRGQEARLRCSPMKGHSHVYWYRQLPEEGLKFMVYLQKENIIDESGMPKERFSAEFPKEGPSILRIQQVVRGDSAAYFCASSPSPGLANYEQYFGPGTRLTVT.

The rearrangement joins TRBV19 to TRBJ2-7, with D perhaps matching TRBD1 (6 bases). Germline CDR1 is LNHDA and CDR2 is SQIVND (reference sequence). The CDR3 consists of 15 residues. Trimming stripped 2 bases from V and 4 bases from J, with 15 bases between. CDR3 sequence reads: CASSITETGDYEQYF. The DNA of the CDR3 is TGTGCCAGTAGTATAACGGAGACAGGAGATTACGAGCAGTACTTC.

The chain couples TRBV21-1 to TRBJ1-2; the table's D call, TRBD1, has no DNA check behind it. TRBV21-1 is assigned pseudogene status. The CDR3 loop spans 15 amino acids. In DNA, the CDR3 is TGTGCCAGCCCAACGACAGGGGCCGGGAACTATGGCTACACCTTC. Its translation is CASPTTGAGNYGYTF.

V is TRBV25-1 and J is TRBJ1-6; possibly TRBD1 for D (6 bases). The CDR3 length is 15 residues. Germline V gene data show CDR1 as MGHDK and CDR2 as SYGVNS. Trimming took 6 bases from V and 5 from J, leaving 14 bases between them. The CDR3 loop is CASRKPGVNNSPLHF. CDR3 nucleotide sequence: TGTGCCAGCAGAAAACCAGGGGTGAATAATTCACCCCTCCACTTT.

CDR3 DNA: TGTGCCATCAGTGAGTCCAAGGGGTCAATCTATGGCTACACCTTC. This encodes CAISESKGSIYGYTF. The chain links TRBV10-3 to TRBJ1-2; a weak D match, TRBD1 (5 bases). V lost 0 bases, J lost 4 bases, and 12 bases lay in between. Germline V gene lookup returns CDR1 ENHRY and CDR2 SYGVKD. This CDR3 has 15 amino acids.

CDR3 amino acids: CASSLSGGWETQYF. CDR3 bases: TGTGCCAGCAGCTTAAGTGGGGGCTGGGAGACCCAGTACTTC. This chain links TRBV7-3 with TRBJ2-5; D might be TRBD1 (6 bases). This CDR3 comprises 14 residues. The V gene's germline CDR1 is SGHTA and CDR2 FQGTGA. Deletions cut 1 base from V and 5 bases from J, with 11 bases between.

The chain joins TRBV5-1 to TRBJ2-5; tentative D call: TRBD2 (6 bases). CDR1 is SGHRS, CDR2 YFSETQ, per germline. The CDR3 is 15 residues long. V was clipped by 1 base and J by 3 bases, with 13 bases between them. CDR3 nucleotides: TGCGCCAGCAGCTTGACCGGAGGGACTGAAGAGACCCAGTACTTC. This encodes CASSLTGGTEETQYF.

This clone was seen once. The chain combines TRBV4-1 with TRBJ1-1; tentative D call: TRBD1 (5 bases). V shed 2 bases and J shed 10 bases, with 23 bases lying between them. This CDR3 comprises 16 residues. The germline CDR1 and CDR2 sequences are MGHRA and YSYEKL. CDR3 protein: CASSQHTQGFSSAAFF. CDR3 coding DNA: TGCGCCAGCAGCCAACATACGCAGGGTTTTAGCAGCGCAGCTTTCTTT.

The rearrangement joins TRBV2 to TRBJ1-6; D perhaps matches TRBD1 (6 bases). Germline V gene data show CDR1 as SNHLY and CDR2 as FYNNEI. Trimming removed 7 bases from V and 14 bases from J, with 18 bases in between. The CDR3 length is 13 residues. CDR3 sequence: CASTTGQQTTLHF. The CDR3 nucleotides are TGTGCCAGCACTACCGGACAGCAAACCACCCTCCACTTT.

This chain links TRBV4-1 with TRBJ2-7; TRBD2 matches at 12 bases. Per germline, CDR1 MGHRA and CDR2 YSYEKL. Trimming removed 4 bases from V and 3 bases from J; junction bases left unmatched: 4. This CDR3 region has 15 residues. In DNA form, the CDR3 reads TGCGCCAGCAGCCCATCTAGCGGGGGGGACTACGAGCAGTACTTC. It translates to CASSPSSGGDYEQYF.

The J gene is TRBJ2-2, the V gene TRBV2; D call uncertain. V was shortened by 5 bases and J by 5 bases, with 9 bases between the two germline ends. Germline V gene lookup returns CDR1 SNHLY and CDR2 FYNNEI. This CDR3 is 13 amino acids long. CDR3: CASSPFETGELFF. CDR3 nucleotides: TGTGCCAGCAGTCCGTTCGAGACCGGGGAGCTGTTTTTT.

CDR3 DNA: TGTGCCAGCAGCTTTCAGGACATCTTAGGTGAAAAACTGTTTTTT. Translating it yields CASSFQDILGEKLFF. The V gene is TRBV5-8, the J gene TRBJ1-4; tentative D call: TRBD1 (5 bases). The CDR3 is 15 amino acids. CDR1 SGHTS and CDR2 YDEGEE come from the germline V gene. Deletions cut 2 bases from V and 7 bases from J, with 15 bases between.

The chain employs TRBV25-1 and TRBJ2-3, with 7 bases matching TRBD1. V dropped 3 bases and J dropped 2; count of bases not matched to a gene: 8. The CDR3 runs 16 residues. CDR1 is MGHDK, CDR2 SYGVNS, per germline. This CDR3 is CASSDLDRDFTDTQYF. The CDR3 nucleotides read TGTGCCAGCAGTGATTTAGACAGGGATTTCACAGATACGCAGTATTTT.

The rearrangement links TRBV7-3 to TRBJ1-6; D is ambiguous. The CDR3 is 14 residues long. Germline assignment: CDR1 SGHTA and CDR2 FQGTGA. Trimming removed 2 bases from V and 12 bases from J, with 14 bases in between. The DNA for the CDR3 is TGTGCCAGCAGCTTAGGTGGTAACGGTGAACCCCTCCACTTT. Encoded protein: CASSLGGNGEPLHF.

The chain combines TRBV6-1 with TRBJ2-2, with no clear D. The CDR3 runs 18 residues. V lost 2 bases and J lost 1, with 17 bases in between. Looked up from germline, CDR1 is MNHNS and CDR2 is SASEGT. The CDR3 is CASSEYTWAQMNTGELFF. In DNA, the CDR3 is TGTGCCAGCAGTGAATATACTTGGGCACAAATGAACACCGGGGAGCTGTTTTTT.

This chain connects TRBV6-5 to TRBJ2-1; the D is unclear. V lost 6 bases and J 0 bases, leaving 12 bases between the germline ends. The length of the CDR3 is 15 residues. Germline values: CDR1 MNHEY, CDR2 SVGAGI. The CDR3 reads CASRTLVGSYNEQFF. As DNA, the CDR3 is TGTGCCAGCAGGACTCTGGTGGGCTCCTACAATGAGCAGTTCTTC.

The chain has TRBV6-5 and TRBJ1-5; D is possibly TRBD1 (5 bases). Germline loops: CDR1 MNHEY, CDR2 SVGAGI. Trimming pared 2 bases from V and 2 bases from J, leaving 13 bases between. CDR3 length: 16 residues. Written as DNA, the CDR3 is TGTGCCAGCAGTTACGACAGACCCCCGGGCAATCAGCCCCAGCATTTT. Its protein is CASSYDRPPGNQPQHF.

The V gene is TRBV11-3, the J gene TRBJ2-2; D gene ambiguous. V was trimmed by 4 bases and J by 7 bases, leaving 16 bases between them. Germline loops: CDR1 SGHNT, CDR2 YENEEA. This CDR3 region has 15 residues. The CDR3 DNA reads as TGTGCCAGCAGCTCAAGCCCGGCCGAGGTCGGGGAGCTGTTTTTT. Encoded protein: CASSSSPAEVGELFF. The variable domain in full, with the rest retrieved from reference TRBV11-3 and TRBJ2-2, is EAGVVQSPRYKIIEKKQPVAFWCNPISGHNTLYWYLQNLGQGPELLIRYENEEAVDDSQLPKDRFSAERLKGVDSTLKIQPAELGDSAVYLCASSSSPAEVGELFFGEGSRLTVL.

The V gene is TRBV19, the J gene TRBJ1-5; 8 bases map to TRBD1. Per the germline V gene, CDR1 is LNHDA and CDR2 is SQIVND (reference sequence). V was clipped by 7 bases and J by 1 base; unmatched bases: 6. This CDR3 spans 15 amino acids. In DNA, the CDR3 is TGTGCCAGTAACAGGGGACAGGAAAGCAATCAGCCCCAGCATTTT. It codes for CASNRGQESNQPQHF.

V gene TRBV4-1 combines with J gene TRBJ1-5; D unresolved. The CDR3 is 16 amino acids. Looked up from germline, CDR1 is MGHRA and CDR2 is YSYEKL. Trimming left V 3 bases short and J 2 bases short, with 14 bases between. The CDR3 nucleotides read TGCGCCAGCAGCCACTATAATACAGACCGCAATCAGCCCCAGCATTTT. It encodes CASSHYNTDRNQPQHF.

The chain links TRBV18 to TRBJ2-1; perhaps TRBD2 as D (6 bases). V was shortened by 5 bases and J by 10 bases, with 15 bases between the two germline ends. This CDR3 is built from 13 residues. Looked up from germline, CDR1 is KGHSH and CDR2 is LQKENI. The CDR3 loop is CASSRGTAGEQFF. DNA of the CDR3: TGTGCCAGCTCAAGAGGGACCGCGGGAGAGCAGTTCTTC.

The chain recombines TRBV7-2 with TRBJ1-1, with D unclear. V lost 2 bases to trimming and J lost 3 bases, with 13 bases between them. CDR3 size: 15 residues. Per germline, CDR1 SGHTA and CDR2 FQGNSA. The CDR3 sequence: CASSLSAYSYTEAFF. The CDR3 DNA sequence: TGTGCCAGCAGCTTATCCGCATACTCCTACACTGAAGCTTTCTTT.

The chain joins TRBV7-8 to TRBJ2-4; the match to TRBD1 covers 8 bases. CDR3 length: 15 residues. In germline, CDR1 is SGHVS, CDR2 FQNEAQ. V trimming: 5 bases; J trimming: 7 bases; junction bases outside the gene matches: 10. CDR3 loop: CASSHTRQGRNIQYF. CDR3 bases: TGTGCCAGCAGCCACACTCGACAGGGGAGGAACATTCAGTACTTC.

This clone turned up a few times. V gene TRBV21-1 combines with J gene TRBJ1-2; TRBD1 is the table's D call, not checked against the DNA. TRBV21-1 is marked as a pseudogene. The CDR3 runs to 13 residues. CDR3 DNA sequence: TGTGCCAGCAGCTGGACATCCTTATATGGCTACACCTTC. Translation gives CASSWTSLYGYTF.

The chain uses TRBV7-9 and TRBJ2-1; TRBD1 matches at 7 bases. Per germline, CDR1 SEHNR and CDR2 FQNEAQ (reference sequence). Trimming took 3 bases from V and 8 from J; bases not matched to a gene: 7. This CDR3 is 14 amino acids long. The CDR3 spells CASSLDRTRDEQFF. The CDR3 DNA reads TGTGCCAGCAGCTTGGACAGGACACGGGATGAGCAGTTCTTC.

The sample holds a few counts of this clone. The chain uses TRBV5-4 and TRBJ2-6; TRBD1 is a possible D gene (5 bases). Germline CDR1 SGHNT, CDR2 YYREEE (reference sequence). The CDR3 contains 16 residues. V was pared by 7 bases and J by 3 bases, with 17 bases between. Here the CDR3 DNA reads TGTGCCAGCTCTCACACAGGTCTCTTTGGGGCCAACGTCCTGACTTTC. Amino acid sequence: CASSHTGLFGANVLTF.

The genes are TRBV7-9 and TRBJ2-5; TRBD2 is a possible D gene (5 bases). Germline V gene data show CDR1 as SEHNR and CDR2 as FQNEAQ (reference sequence). The length of the CDR3 is 12 residues. The ends were cut back, 7 bases at V and 4 bases at J, with 10 bases in the middle. The CDR3 loop is CASISTRETQYF. CDR3 nucleotide sequence: TGTGCCAGCATCTCTACTAGAGAGACCCAGTACTTC.